This T cell receptor beta chain was sequenced for a study of OX40 agonist ivuxolimab in advanced cancers. As for the study in general: Antecedent anti-PD-1, anti-PD-L1 or anti-CTLA-4 therapy was permissible, with roughly 40% having received some. Three patients, one with hepatocellular carcinoma and two with cutaneous melanoma, achieved partial responses. Points from the study as a whole: Some of the nonresponding patients also showed low levels of normalized T-cell clonal expansion.

Anyone with autoimmune disease history or systemic immunosuppression was excluded. Method: immunoSEQ multiplex PCR; TCRdb's copy keeps in-frame clones and lacks some. The sample carries about 83,000 clones, 84% recorded once. About this clone itself: The antigen is undetermined.

Germline V lookup: CDR1 SGHTA, CDR2 FQGNSA. The CDR3 is made up of 13 amino acids. Between the trimmed V and J ends, which lost 4 bases and 3 bases, there was a span of 7 bases. The rearrangement joins TRBV7-2 to TRBJ1-5; maybe TRBD1 (5 bases). The source was CD4+ or CD8+ T cells sorted from blood, collected in a trial of the OX40 agonist ivuxolimab. The clonotype comes from an adult with an advanced solid tumor such as melanoma, head and neck, liver or kidney cancer. CDR3 sequence (DNA): TGTGCCAGCAGCTGGGGGTTCAATCAGCCCCAGCATTTT. This gives the protein CASSWGFNQPQHF.